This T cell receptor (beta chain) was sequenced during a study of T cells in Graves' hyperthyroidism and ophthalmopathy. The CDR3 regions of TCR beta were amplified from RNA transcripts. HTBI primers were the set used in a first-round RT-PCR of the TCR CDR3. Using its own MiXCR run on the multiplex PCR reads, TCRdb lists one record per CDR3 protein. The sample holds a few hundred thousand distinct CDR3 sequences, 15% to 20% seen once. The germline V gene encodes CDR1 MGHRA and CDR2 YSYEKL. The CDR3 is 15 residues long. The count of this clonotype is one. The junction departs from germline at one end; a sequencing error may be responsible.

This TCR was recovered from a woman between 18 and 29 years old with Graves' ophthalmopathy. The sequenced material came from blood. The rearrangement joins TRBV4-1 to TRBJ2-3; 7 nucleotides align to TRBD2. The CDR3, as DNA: TGCGCCAGCAGCGAAGAGAGCGGGAACACAGATACGCAGTATTTT. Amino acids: CASSEESGNTDTQYF.